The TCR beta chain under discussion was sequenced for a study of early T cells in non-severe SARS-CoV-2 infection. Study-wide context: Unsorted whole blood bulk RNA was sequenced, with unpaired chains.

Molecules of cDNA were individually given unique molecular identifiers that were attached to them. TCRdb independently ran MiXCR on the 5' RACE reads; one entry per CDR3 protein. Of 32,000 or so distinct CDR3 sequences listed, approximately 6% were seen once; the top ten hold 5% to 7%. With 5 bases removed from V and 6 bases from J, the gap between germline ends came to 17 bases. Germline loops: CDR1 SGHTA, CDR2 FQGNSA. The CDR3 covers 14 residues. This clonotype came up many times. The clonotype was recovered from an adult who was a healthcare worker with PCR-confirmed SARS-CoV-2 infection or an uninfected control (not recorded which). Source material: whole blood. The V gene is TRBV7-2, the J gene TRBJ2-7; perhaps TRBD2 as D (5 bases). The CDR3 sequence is CASSPQAGRGEQYF. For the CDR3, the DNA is TGTGCCAGCAGCCCCCAGGCAGGTCGGGGCGAGCAGTACTTC.